This T cell receptor beta chain emerged from a study of regulatory T cells in long-lasting Graves disease. Findings and limits, study-wide: Among samples with persistent disease, TRBV28, TRBJ1-2 and TRBJ2-5 were favored.

Both iRepertoire HTBI primers and Arm-PCR of CDR3 regions were used to build the TCR beta libraries. Each CDR3 protein is one row after TCRdb ran MiXCR on the multiplex PCR reads. The data contain roughly 440,000 distinct CDR3 sequences, about 15% of them singletons. The germline V gene encodes CDR1 MNHEY and CDR2 SVGAGI. V gave up 4 bases and J gave up 4 bases, with 10 bases separating them. CDR3 size: 14 residues. This clonotype was counted only a few times. Its antigen remains unidentified. Stated time point: newly diagnosed GD, antithyroid drugs for less than 3 months. PBMC-derived RNA was used for the TCR library. These data are also associated with another study on T cells in Graves' hyperthyroidism and ophthalmopathy. In that study: For Graves' hyperthyroidism to be stable, ophthalmopathy could not progress within 18 months. A model built on 13 V-J features separated ophthalmopathy from stable hyperthyroidism.

This chain joins TRBV6-5 and TRBJ2-2, with D maybe TRBD1 (7 bases). This sequence was found in a woman in her late teens or twenties with Graves disease. Sequencing used peripheral blood mononuclear cells (PBMCs), obtained at new diagnosis, from a patient treated with antithyroid drugs. CDR3 protein: CASSFQGGTGELFF. CDR3 DNA sequence: TGTGCCAGCAGTTTCCAGGGGGGCACCGGGGAGCTGTTTTTT.